The T cell receptor beta chain under discussion was sequenced for a study of T-cell memory formation after mild COVID-19. Study results and caveats: Pre-infection memory showed some responding clones, and this suggested that cross-reactive memory joined. Among clones contracting day 15 to 85, CD4/CD8 was balanced, whereas later expanders leaned CD4+. The CD4+ clones that contracted clustered mainly within CM and EM, and the CD8+ clones concentrated in EMRA.

Trimming pared 4 bases from V and 6 bases from J, leaving 25 bases between. The CDR3 has 17 amino acids. The germline V gene encodes CDR1 SGDLS and CDR2 YYNGEE. Each CDR3 protein is one row after TCRdb ran MiXCR on the 5' RACE reads. The sample shows about 310,000 distinct CDR3 sequences, 15% to 20% of them seen only once. Regarding this clonotype: As yet, its antigen is unknown.

The genes are TRBV9 and TRBJ2-5, with D perhaps TRBD1 (6 bases). The sample taken for sequencing was PBMCs or a T cell subset sorted from them (not recorded which). The TCR comes from a man aged 18 to 29 who had mild COVID-19 (a few samples of this study predate the infection). Cell type and time point are not known. The CDR3 sequence: CASSRLPGTPGWQTQYF. In DNA, the CDR3 is TGTGCCAGCAGCCGACTCCCCGGGACACCGGGATGGCAGACCCAGTACTTC.